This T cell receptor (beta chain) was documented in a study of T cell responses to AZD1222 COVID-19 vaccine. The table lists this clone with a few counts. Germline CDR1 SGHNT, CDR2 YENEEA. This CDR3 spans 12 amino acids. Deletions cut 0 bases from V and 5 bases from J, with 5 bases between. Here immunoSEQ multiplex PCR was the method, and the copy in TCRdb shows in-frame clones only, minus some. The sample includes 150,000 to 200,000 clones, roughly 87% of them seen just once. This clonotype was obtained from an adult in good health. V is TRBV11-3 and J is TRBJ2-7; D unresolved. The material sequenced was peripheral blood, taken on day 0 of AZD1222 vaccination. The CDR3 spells CASSLDSNEQYF. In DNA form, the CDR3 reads TGTGCCAGCAGCTTAGATTCGAACGAGCAGTACTTC.